A selection of T cell receptor beta chains follows, all from one sample in a study of T cells after yellow fever vaccination. One entry per CDR3 protein results from TCRdb running MiXCR on the 5' RACE reads. The sample has 150,000 to 200,000 distinct CDR3 sequences, around 7.3% seen once; the top ten hold roughly 2.5%. The input for sequencing was CD4+ T cells sorted from PBMCs, taken 5 days after the first yellow fever vaccination. The source is a young man who received the YFV17D yellow fever vaccine. Both conserved end residues are part of each CDR3. A D gene is named only where the DNA matches it firmly. Clone size is shown for a subset of rows, as once, few, many or a class of expanded clone.

>few|TRBD2|TRBV7-2|TRBJ2-7
TGTGCCAGCAGCTTAGGGGGACTAGTGGCTTTCTACGAGCAGTACTTC
CASSLGGLVAFYEQYF
>many|TRBD2|TRBV5-1|TRBJ2-3
TGCGCCAGCAGCTTGGATCCAGCGGGGGGCACAGATACGCAGTATTTT
CASSLDPAGGTDTQYF
>many|-|TRBV7-2|TRBJ1-3
TGTGCCAGCAGCTTAGGACAGATCTCTGGAAACACCATATATTTT
CASSLGQISGNTIYF
>many|-|TRBV3-1|TRBJ2-2
TGTGCCAGCAGCCCGGGACTGGCGAACACCGGGGAGCTGTTTTTT
CASSPGLANTGELFF
>few|-|TRBV5-4|TRBJ2-3
TGTGCCAGCAGCTTTTCTAGCGACCCCACAGATACGCAGTATTTT
CASSFSSDPTDTQYF
>few|-|TRBV6-2/TRBV6-3|TRBJ2-5
TGTGCCAGCAGTTACTCAGGGACTTCTGGGACCCAGTACTTC
CASSYSGTSGTQYF
>few|TRBD2|TRBV7-2|TRBJ2-6
TGTGCCAGCAGCTTAAAGGGAGCGGGGTCTGGGGCCAACGTCCTGACTTTC
CASSLKGAGSGANVLTF
>many|TRBD1|TRBV23-1|TRBJ2-4
TGCGCCAGCATCATTGACAGGGCTGGGGGTGCCAAAAACATTCAGTACTTC
CASIIDRAGGAKNIQYF
>-|-|TRBV12-3/TRBV12-4|TRBJ2-2
TGTGCCATCAGTTTCGCGCCAGGACCTAACACCGGGGAGCTGTTTTTT
CAISFAPGPNTGELFF
>many|TRBD1|TRBV10-3|TRBJ2-7
TGTGCCATCAGCGACACGGCCGGGACAGGTTCCTACGAGCAGTACTTC
CAISDTAGTGSYEQYF
>many|-|TRBV7-9|TRBJ1-4
TGTGCCAGCCACGTAGGGGGTACAGCTAATGAAAAACTGTTTTTT
CASHVGGTANEKLFF
>-|TRBD1|TRBV29-1|TRBJ1-2
TGCAGCGTCAGGGACAGAGCTAACTATGGCTACACCTTC
CSVRDRANYGYTF
>many|TRBD2|TRBV3-1|TRBJ2-1
TGTGCCAGCAGCCAAGTAGCGGGATCTTACAATGAGCAGTTCTTC
CASSQVAGSYNEQFF
>many|TRBD1|TRBV20-1|TRBJ1-1
TGCAGTGCTTATAGACAGGGAGGGACTGAAGCTTTCTTT
CSAYRQGGTEAFF
>many|TRBD1|TRBV7-2|TRBJ1-2
TGTGCCAGCAGGACCCCACAGGGGGCCTATGGCTACACCTTC
CASRTPQGAYGYTF
>many|TRBD1|TRBV15|TRBJ2-5
TGTGCCACCAGCAGAGAGCAGGGGGCTAGAGAGACCCAGTACTTC
CATSREQGARETQYF
>many|-|TRBV7-2|TRBJ1-2
TGTGCCAGCAGCTTAGGTAACATGAACTATGGCTACACCTTC
CASSLGNMNYGYTF
>many|-|TRBV5-1|TRBJ2-3
TGCGCCAGCAGCCCCTTTTCGGGGGGCATCACAGATACGCAGTATTTT
CASSPFSGGITDTQYF
>many|TRBD2|TRBV7-6|TRBJ2-1
TGTGCCAGCAGCTCTGGGACTAGCGGAGGTGAGCAGTTCTTC
CASSSGTSGGEQFF
>many|-|TRBV4-3|TRBJ1-2
TGCGCCAGCAGCCCTGCTGGCGGCGCGGGCTATGGCTACACCTTC
CASSPAGGAGYGYTF
>many|-|TRBV4-3|TRBJ1-6
TGCGCCAGCAGCCAAGGCGGGGCAGGGACTAATTCACCCCTCCACTTT
CASSQGGAGTNSPLHF
>many|-|TRBV6-5|TRBJ1-1
TGTGCCAGCAGTTACGAGGGGGACACTGAAGCTTTCTTT
CASSYEGDTEAFF
>many|-|TRBV6-5|TRBJ1-5
TGTGCCAGCAGTTACGCCCCCACAGGGCATCAGCCCCAGCATTTT
CASSYAPTGHQPQHF
>many|-|TRBV4-1|TRBJ2-5
TGCGCCAGCAGCCAAGATCCGGCAAGGGCGGAGACCCAGTACTTC
CASSQDPARAETQYF
>many|-|TRBV5-1|TRBJ2-3
TGCGCCAGCAGCTTGGAAATCGGAAGAGTGGGGTATTTT
CASSLEIGRVGYF